This T cell receptor (beta chain) was captured in a study of control samples from healthy donors and cancer patients. Assay: immunoSEQ multiplex PCR; the TCRdb copy retains only in-frame clones and omits some. This table holds about 120,000 clones, more than 90% found once. Material for sequencing was blood. The receptor comes from a man aged 18 to 29 in good health.

The CDR3: CASSRPSSHGTVNTEAFF. The DNA for the CDR3 is TGTGCCAGCAGTCGTCCTTCCTCACATGGGACGGTGAACACTGAAGCTTTCTTT. The chain couples TRBV28 to TRBJ1-1; perhaps TRBD1 as D (5 bases). Germline assignment: CDR1 MDHEN and CDR2 SYDVKM. This CDR3 has 18 amino acids. The V gene lost 5 bases and the J gene lost 0 bases, with 22 bases spanning the gap.